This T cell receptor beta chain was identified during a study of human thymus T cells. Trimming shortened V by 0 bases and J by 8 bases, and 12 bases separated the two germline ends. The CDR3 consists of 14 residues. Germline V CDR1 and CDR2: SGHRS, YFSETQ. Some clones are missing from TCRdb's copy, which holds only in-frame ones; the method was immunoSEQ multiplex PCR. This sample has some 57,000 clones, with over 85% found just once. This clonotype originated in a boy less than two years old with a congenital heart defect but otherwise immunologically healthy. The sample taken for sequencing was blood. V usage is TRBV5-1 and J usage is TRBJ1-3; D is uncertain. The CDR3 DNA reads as TGCGCCAGCAGCTTGGGAGGGCTTGGGGACACCATATATTTT. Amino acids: CASSLGGLGDTIYF.